This T cell receptor beta chain was identified during a study of T cells in Graves' hyperthyroidism and ophthalmopathy. The V end was cut by 6 bases, the J end by 6 bases, with 15 bases between. Germline V CDR1 and CDR2: SGHTA, FQGNSA. The CDR3 is 13 residues long. On this clonotype itself: Antigen: not known.

General study results and limits: Most expanded thyroid clonotypes above 0.001 recurred in blood.

There were TCR beta CDR3 regions amplified from RNA transcripts. TCR CDR3 regions were first amplified by RT-PCR with HTBI primers. TCRdb re-called the multiplex PCR reads with MiXCR, one entry per CDR3 protein. The repertoire consists of around 700,000 distinct CDR3 sequences, with roughly 32% occurring once and the leading ten covering roughly 30%. The genes are TRBV7-2 and TRBJ2-7; TRBD1 or TRBD2 may be the D gene (5 bases each). This TCR came from a woman between 35 and 50 years old with Graves' hyperthyroidism. Sequenced material: blood. In DNA form, the CDR3 reads TGTGCCAGCAGTTTTCCCGGGGCCCGCGAGCAGTACTTC. Its protein product is CASSFPGAREQYF.